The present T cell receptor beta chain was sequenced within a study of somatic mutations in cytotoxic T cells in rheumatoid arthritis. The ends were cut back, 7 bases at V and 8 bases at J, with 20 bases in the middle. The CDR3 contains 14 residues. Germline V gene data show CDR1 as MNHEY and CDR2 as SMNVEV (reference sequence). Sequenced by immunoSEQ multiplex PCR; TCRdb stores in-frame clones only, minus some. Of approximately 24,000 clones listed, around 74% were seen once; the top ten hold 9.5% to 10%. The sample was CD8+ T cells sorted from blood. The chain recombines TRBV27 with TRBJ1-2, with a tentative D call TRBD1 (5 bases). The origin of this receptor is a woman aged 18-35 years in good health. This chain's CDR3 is CASTEAWGAGGYTF. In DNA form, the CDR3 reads TGTGCCAGCACAGAAGCATGGGGCGCGGGCGGCTACACCTTC.